The entry below describes one T cell receptor beta chain. V lost 0 bases and J 0 bases, leaving 11 bases between the germline ends. The CDR3 is 16 residues long. Per the germline V gene, CDR1 is LGHNA and CDR2 is YSLEER. The entry originates in a study of blood T cell repertoires in COVID-19. The wider study: Some COVID-19 samples were acute and others convalescent; all came from the United States, Italy and Spain. PBMCs, B-cell-depleted T cells, or T cells were the source of the cDNA or gDNA that made up the material.

Patients of the Seattle cohort, enrolled during active infection, were followed longitudinally. The authors' processing: It was from reference gene primer amplification that nucleated cell counts were estimated. Assay used: immunoSEQ multiplex PCR; TCRdb lists only in-frame clones, some missing. V and J calls and clone size are copied from that table; D and trimming were computed from the DNA. The sample lists 20,000 to 30,000 clones; around four fifths were seen once. J is TRBJ1-1 and V is TRBV4-3; perhaps TRBD1 as D (5 bases). Sequencing used peripheral blood. The source of this sequence is a woman in her seventies with COVID-19, enrolled during active disease. The CDR3 bases are TGCGCCAGCAGCCAAGATGTCACAGGCATGAACACTGAAGCTTTCTTT. Protein sequence: CASSQDVTGMNTEAFF.